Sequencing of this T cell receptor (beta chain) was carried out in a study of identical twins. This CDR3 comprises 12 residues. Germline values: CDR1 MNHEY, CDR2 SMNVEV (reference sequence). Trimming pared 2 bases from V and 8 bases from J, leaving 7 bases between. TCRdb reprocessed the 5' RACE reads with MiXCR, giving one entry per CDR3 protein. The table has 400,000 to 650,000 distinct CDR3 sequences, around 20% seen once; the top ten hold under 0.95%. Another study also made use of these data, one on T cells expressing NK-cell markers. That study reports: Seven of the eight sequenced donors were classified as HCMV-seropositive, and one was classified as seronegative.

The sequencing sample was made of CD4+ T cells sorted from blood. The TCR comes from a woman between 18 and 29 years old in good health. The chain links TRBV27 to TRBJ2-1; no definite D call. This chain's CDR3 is CASSLPPYEQFF. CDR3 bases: TGTGCCAGCAGTTTACCCCCCTATGAGCAGTTCTTC.